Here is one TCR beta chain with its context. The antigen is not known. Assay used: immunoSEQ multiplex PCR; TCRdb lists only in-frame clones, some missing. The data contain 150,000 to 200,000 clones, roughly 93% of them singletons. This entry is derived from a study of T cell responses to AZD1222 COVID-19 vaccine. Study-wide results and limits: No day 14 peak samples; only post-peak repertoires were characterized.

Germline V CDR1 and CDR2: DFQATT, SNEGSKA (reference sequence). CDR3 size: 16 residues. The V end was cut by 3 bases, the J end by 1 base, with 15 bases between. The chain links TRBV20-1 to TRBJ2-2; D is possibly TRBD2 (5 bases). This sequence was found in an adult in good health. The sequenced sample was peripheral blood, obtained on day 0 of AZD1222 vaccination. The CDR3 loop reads CSASIGLTLNTGELFF. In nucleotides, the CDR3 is TGCAGTGCTAGTATTGGACTGACTTTGAACACCGGGGAGCTGTTTTTT.